This T cell receptor (beta chain) was captured by sequencing in a study of blood T cell repertoires in COVID-19 (dated by TCRdb to 2019 to 2021). Turning to the overall study: The collaborator samples originated in the United States, Italy and Spain and spanned the acute and convalescent phases of COVID-19. The material from the prospective study consisted of cDNA or gDNA derived from T cells, B-cell-depleted T cells, or PBMCs. Deeply sampled blood TCRbeta repertoires from subjects exposed to, actively infected with, or recovered from COVID-19 were included in the dataset. The repertoires were released in a freely available public database meant as a resource for research on the immune response to SARS-CoV-2. Samples came from the ongoing ImmuneRACE study (first 160 participants) plus 1,254 subjects from 6 global collaborators. The sample metadata nearly always contained a de-identified subject ID, COVID-19 status, age in years and sex. Where available, HLA class I and class II types were obtained from metadata supplied by the sample provider rather than from assay-based typing.

Of note for this clone: Its target antigen remains unknown. No much larger clone exists at a distance of one base, and base qualities are not known.

The immunoSEQ Assay, a bias-controlled multiplex PCR, was used to amplify TCRbeta CDR3 regions from genomic DNA. Per the original workflow: Within the assay, amplification of reference gene primers was used to estimate how many nucleated cells each sample contained. Sequence reads were collapsed and filtered to measure the absolute abundance of every unique TCRbeta CDR3 rearrangement. Productive Simpson clonality was computed per sample as the square root of Simpson's diversity index over productive rearrangements. Imported from immuneACCESS, the table was reduced by TCRdb to in-frame sequences with V and J called. These copies leave out some clones; in studies compared against another copy, an unresolved V gene accounts for under half, and the cause of the remainder is not known. The V and J calls and clone size are taken from that table; D and trimming were inferred from the DNA. This sample comprises around 210,000 clones, roughly 85% of them detected only once. The ten top clones hold 4.5% to 5.5% of the sample.

One collaborating source in Seattle enrolled patients while the patients were actively infected and followed the patients over time throughout the course of disease. Collaborating institutions collected whole blood in K2EDTA tubes following their own protocols. Collaborator samples were shipped for TCRbeta analysis as frozen whole blood, isolated PBMCs, or DNA extracted from either sample type. V and J are trimmed by 1 base and 1 base, and the gene matches miss 7 bases of the junction. The CDR3 measures 18 amino acids from cysteine to phenylalanine. Only the CDR3 region is kept as DNA, spanning 54 bases read in frame from base 1. In the germline V gene, CDR1 corresponds to SGDLS and CDR2 to YYNGEE. Results the study describes overall, beyond this receptor: How much clinical and demographic metadata was included differed by source and by participant, and the metadata was provided uncurated.

The sequence derives from a middle-aged man with COVID-19, enrolled during active disease. The V and J segments used are TRBV9 and TRBJ1-3; 11 bases in the junction line up with TRBD1. Source material: peripheral blood. The DNA sequence is given as TGTGCCAGCAGCGTATCCGGGACAGGGGGTTCTTCTGGAAACACCATATATTTT. This translates into CASSVSGTGGSSGNTIYF.